The T cell receptor (beta chain) described here comes from a study of blood T cell repertoires in COVID-19. The wider study: Italy, Spain and the United States were the sources of the convalescent and acute COVID-19 samples.

The CDR3 runs 15 residues. Trimming removed 2 bases at V and 1 base at J, with 11 bases between. CDR1 MGHRA and CDR2 YSYEKL come from the germline V gene. TCRdb keeps only in-frame clones here, not all; method: immunoSEQ multiplex PCR. The profile shows 160,000 or so clones, 80% to 90% of them singletons. This TCR derives from a man aged 55 to 70 with acute or convalescent COVID-19. The chain recombines TRBV4-1 with TRBJ1-1, with unresolved D. Specimen: peripheral blood. CDR3 amino acids: CASSQTGFPNTEAFF. In nucleotides, the CDR3 is TGCGCCAGCAGCCAAACCGGGTTTCCGAACACTGAAGCTTTCTTT.